This entry describes one T cell receptor (beta chain). This sample was taken from a study of blood T cells in healthy people across ages. Then a second PCR, running roughly 7 to 11 cycles, was carried out with a sample-barcoded 5' primer and a J-beta primer mix. TCRdb reanalysed the 5' RACE reads using MiXCR and keeps one entry per CDR3 protein. Of 1.4 million or so distinct CDR3 sequences listed, approximately 43% are singletons. The CDR3 runs 12 residues. V was trimmed by 7 bases and J by 6 bases, leaving 13 bases between them. CDR1 is MNHEY, CDR2 SVGEGT, per germline. Sequenced: blood. This sequence was found in a woman under 30 in good health. The chain uses TRBV6-2 or TRBV6-3 and TRBJ2-7, with a tentative D call TRBD1 (5 bases). In nucleotides, the CDR3 is TGTGCCAGCACCAGCACAGGCTCCGAGCAGTACTTC. As protein: CASTSTGSEQYF.